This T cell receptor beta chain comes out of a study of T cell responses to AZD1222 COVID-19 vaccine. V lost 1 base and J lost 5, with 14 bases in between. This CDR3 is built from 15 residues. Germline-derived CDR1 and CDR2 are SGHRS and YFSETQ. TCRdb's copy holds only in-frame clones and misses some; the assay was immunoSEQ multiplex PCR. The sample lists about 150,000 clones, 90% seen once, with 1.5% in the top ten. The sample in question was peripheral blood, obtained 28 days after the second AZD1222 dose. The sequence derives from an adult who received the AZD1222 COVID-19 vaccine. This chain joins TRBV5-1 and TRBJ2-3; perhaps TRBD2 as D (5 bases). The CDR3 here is CASSLLGGRGDTQYF. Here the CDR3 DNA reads TGCGCCAGCAGCTTGTTGGGCGGACGGGGAGATACGCAGTATTTT. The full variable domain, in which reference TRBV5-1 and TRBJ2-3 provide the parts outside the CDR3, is KAGVTQTPRYLIKTRGQQVTLSCSPISGHRSVSWYQQTPGQGLQFLFEYFSETQRNKGNFPGRFSGRQFSNSRSEMNVSTLELGDSALYLCASSLLGGRGDTQYFGPGTRLTVL.